These 5 T cell receptor beta chains were all obtained from the same sample, sequenced in a study of CD8 T cells in ankylosing spondylitis. Each CDR3 protein is one row after TCRdb ran MiXCR on the 5' RACE reads. The sample holds about 750,000 distinct CDR3 sequences, around a fifth seen once. Whole-study results and caveats: What appeared characteristic of ankylosing spondylitis blood was a TCR beta motif of eight highly homologous variants.

Their antigens remain unidentified. The sequenced sample was blood, either unsorted or a sorted T cell fraction (not recorded which). The receptor set was obtained from a male donor with ankylosing spondylitis.

This chain uses TRBV12-5 with TRBJ2-5, with 13 bases identical to TRBD2. There are 15 residues in the CDR3. Looked up from germline, CDR1 is LGHNT and CDR2 is FRNRAP. After removal of 4 bases from V and 5 bases from J, the junction contained 4 bases not matched to a gene. As DNA, the CDR3 is TGTGCTAGTGGTTCCGGGACTAGCGGGGTGGAGACCCAGTACTTC. Its translation is CASGSGTSGVETQYF.

V gene TRBV3-1 combines with J gene TRBJ2-7, with 13 bases aligning to TRBD2. Germline V lookup: CDR1 LGHDT, CDR2 YNNKEL (reference sequence). J lost 3 bases, V lost 0 bases, and 2 bases had no gene match. The CDR3 covers 16 residues. The CDR3 reads CASSQEGLAGVYEQYF. CDR3 sequence (DNA): TGTGCCAGCAGCCAAGAAGGACTAGCGGGAGTCTACGAGCAGTACTTC.

This clonotype came up many times. The chain combines TRBV5-1 with TRBJ2-1; the D is unclear. The CDR3 length is 15 residues. In germline, CDR1 is SGHRS, CDR2 YFSETQ. Trimming pared 5 bases from V and 0 bases from J, leaving 12 bases between. CDR3 nucleotides: TGCGCCAGCAGTCATGGAGCCAGCTCCTACAATGAGCAGTTCTTC. As protein: CASSHGASSYNEQFF.

The J gene is TRBJ2-1, the V gene TRBV7-3, with TRBD2 identical over 8 bases. Germline CDR1 SGHTA, CDR2 FQGTGA. The junction had 15 bases not matched to a gene; V was cut back by 5 bases and J by 6 bases. The CDR3 sequence is 17 residues long. The CDR3 here is CASSARPGTSSANEQFF. The CDR3 DNA reads TGTGCCAGCAGCGCACGACCTGGGACTAGTTCGGCCAATGAGCAGTTCTTC. The whole variable domain, filled in from reference TRBV7-3 and TRBJ2-1, reads GAGVSQTPSNKVTEKGKYVELRCDPISGHTALYWYRQSLGQGPEFLIYFQGTGAADDSGLPNDRFFAVRPEGSVSTLKIQRTERGDSAVYLCASSARPGTSSANEQFFGPGTRLTVL.

This clonotype was found many times. The V call is TRBV4-2, the J call TRBJ2-3; no reliable D call. This CDR3 contains 13 residues. The germline CDR1 and CDR2 sequences are LGHNA and YNFKEQ. Trimming shortened V by 1 base and J by 0 bases, and 2 bases separated the two germline ends. CDR3 nucleotides: TGTGCCAGCAGCCAAGTTAGCACAGATACGCAGTATTTT. Protein product: CASSQVSTDTQYF.